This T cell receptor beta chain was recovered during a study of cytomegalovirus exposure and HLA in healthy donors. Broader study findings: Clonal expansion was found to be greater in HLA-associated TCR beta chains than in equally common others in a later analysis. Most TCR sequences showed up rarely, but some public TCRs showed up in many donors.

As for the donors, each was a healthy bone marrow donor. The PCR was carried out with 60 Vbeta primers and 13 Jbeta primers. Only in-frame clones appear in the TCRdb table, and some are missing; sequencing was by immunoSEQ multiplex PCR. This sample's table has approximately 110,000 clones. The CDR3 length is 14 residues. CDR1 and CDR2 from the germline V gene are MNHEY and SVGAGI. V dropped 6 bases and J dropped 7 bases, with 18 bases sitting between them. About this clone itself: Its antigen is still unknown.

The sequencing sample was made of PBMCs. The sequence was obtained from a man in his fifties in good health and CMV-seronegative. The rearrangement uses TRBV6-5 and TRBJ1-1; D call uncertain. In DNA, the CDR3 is TGTGCCAGCAGCGAAGCTTGGGCCGAGGGTGAAGCTTTCTTT. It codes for CASSEAWAEGEAFF.